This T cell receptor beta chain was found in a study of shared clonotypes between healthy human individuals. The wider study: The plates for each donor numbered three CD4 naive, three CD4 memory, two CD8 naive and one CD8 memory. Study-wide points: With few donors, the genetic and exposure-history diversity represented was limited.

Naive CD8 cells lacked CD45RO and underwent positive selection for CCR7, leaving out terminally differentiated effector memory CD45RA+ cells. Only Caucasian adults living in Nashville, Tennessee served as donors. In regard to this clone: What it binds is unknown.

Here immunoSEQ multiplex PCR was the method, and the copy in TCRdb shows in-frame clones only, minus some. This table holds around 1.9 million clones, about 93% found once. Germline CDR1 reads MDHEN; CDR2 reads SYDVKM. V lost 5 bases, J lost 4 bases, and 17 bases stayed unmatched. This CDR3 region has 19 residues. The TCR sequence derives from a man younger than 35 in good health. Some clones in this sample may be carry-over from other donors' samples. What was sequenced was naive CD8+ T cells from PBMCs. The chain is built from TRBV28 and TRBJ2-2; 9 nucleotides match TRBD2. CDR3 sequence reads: CASSTSPPGLAIGTGELFF. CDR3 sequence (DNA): TGTGCCAGCAGTACATCACCTCCGGGACTAGCAATTGGCACCGGGGAGCTGTTTTTT. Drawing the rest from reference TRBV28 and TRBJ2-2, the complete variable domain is DVKVTQSSRYLVKRTGEKVFLECVQDMDHENMFWYRQDPGLGLRLIYFSYDVKMKEKGDIPEGYSVSREKKERFSLILESASTNQTSMYLCASSTSPPGLAIGTGELFFGEGSRLTVL.